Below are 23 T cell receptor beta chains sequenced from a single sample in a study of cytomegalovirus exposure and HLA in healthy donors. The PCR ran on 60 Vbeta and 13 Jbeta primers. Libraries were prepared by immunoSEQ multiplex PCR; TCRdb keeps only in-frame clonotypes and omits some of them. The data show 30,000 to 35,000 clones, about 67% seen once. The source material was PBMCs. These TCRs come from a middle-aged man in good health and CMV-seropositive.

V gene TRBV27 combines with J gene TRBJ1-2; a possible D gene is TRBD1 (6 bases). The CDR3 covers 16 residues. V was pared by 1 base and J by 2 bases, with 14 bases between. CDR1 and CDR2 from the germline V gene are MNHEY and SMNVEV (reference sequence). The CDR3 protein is CASSLWGGAGNYGYTF. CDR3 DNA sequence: TGTGCCAGCAGTTTATGGGGGGGGGCAGGGAACTATGGCTACACCTTC.

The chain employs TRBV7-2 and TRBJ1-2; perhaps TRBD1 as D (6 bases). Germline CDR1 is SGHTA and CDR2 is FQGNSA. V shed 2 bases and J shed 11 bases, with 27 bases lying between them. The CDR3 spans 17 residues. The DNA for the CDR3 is TGTGCCAGCAGCTTAAGGGGGACCCCAGCGAGGTCGGCTGGGTACACCTTC. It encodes CASSLRGTPARSAGYTF.

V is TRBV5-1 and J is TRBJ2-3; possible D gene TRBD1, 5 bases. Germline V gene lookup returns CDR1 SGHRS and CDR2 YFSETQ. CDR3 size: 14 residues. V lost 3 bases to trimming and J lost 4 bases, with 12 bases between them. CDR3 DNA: TGCGCCAGCAGCTCCGGACAAGGCGCAGATACGCAGTATTTT. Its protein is CASSSGQGADTQYF.

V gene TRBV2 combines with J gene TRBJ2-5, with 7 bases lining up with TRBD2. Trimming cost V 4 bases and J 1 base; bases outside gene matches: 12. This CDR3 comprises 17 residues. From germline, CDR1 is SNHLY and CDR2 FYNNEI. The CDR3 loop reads CASSGLSGRGSQETQYF. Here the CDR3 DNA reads TGTGCCAGCAGTGGCCTTTCGGGGCGGGGGAGCCAAGAGACCCAGTACTTC.

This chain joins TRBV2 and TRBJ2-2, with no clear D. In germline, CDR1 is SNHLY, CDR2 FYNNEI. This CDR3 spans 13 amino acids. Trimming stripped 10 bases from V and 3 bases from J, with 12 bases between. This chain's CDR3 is CATAPRYTGELFF. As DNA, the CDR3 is TGTGCCACCGCGCCTAGGTACACCGGGGAGCTGTTTTTT.

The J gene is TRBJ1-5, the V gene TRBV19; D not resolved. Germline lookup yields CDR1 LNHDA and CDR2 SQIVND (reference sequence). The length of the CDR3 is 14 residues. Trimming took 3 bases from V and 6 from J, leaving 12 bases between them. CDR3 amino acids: CASSIEDGGQPQHF. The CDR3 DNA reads TGTGCCAGTAGTATCGAGGACGGAGGTCAGCCCCAGCATTTT.

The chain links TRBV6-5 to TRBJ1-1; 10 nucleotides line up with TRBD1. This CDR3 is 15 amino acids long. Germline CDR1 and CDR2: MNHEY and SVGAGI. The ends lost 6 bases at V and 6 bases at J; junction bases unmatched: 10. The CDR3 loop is CASSLLGTGDAEAFF. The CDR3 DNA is TGTGCCAGCAGCTTACTGGGGACAGGGGATGCTGAAGCTTTCTTT.

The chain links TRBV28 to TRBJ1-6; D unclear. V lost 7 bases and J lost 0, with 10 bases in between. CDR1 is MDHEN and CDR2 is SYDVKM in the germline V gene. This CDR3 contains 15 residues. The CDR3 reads CASITGSSYNSPLHF. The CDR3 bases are TGTGCCAGCATAACCGGGAGCTCCTATAATTCACCCCTCCACTTT.

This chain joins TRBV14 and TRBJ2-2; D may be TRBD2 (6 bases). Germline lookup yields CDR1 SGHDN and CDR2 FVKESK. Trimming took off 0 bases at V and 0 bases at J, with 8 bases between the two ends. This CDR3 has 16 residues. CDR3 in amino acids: CASSQDWGANTGELFF. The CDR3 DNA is TGTGCCAGCAGCCAAGACTGGGGGGCGAACACCGGGGAGCTGTTTTTT.

The CDR3 region has the DNA TGTGCCAGTAGTTCCTGGGGCGATCAGCCCCAGCATTTT. Its protein is CASSSWGDQPQHF. V gene TRBV19 combines with J gene TRBJ1-5; D might be TRBD1 (5 bases). Germline V gives CDR1 LNHDA, CDR2 SQIVND (reference sequence). This CDR3 has 13 residues. V lost 5 bases and J lost 5, with 10 bases in between.

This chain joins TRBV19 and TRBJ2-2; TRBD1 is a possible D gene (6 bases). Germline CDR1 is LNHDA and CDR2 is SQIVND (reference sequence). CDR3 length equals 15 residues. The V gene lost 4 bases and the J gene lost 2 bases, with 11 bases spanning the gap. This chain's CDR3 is CASSKEGGNTGELFF. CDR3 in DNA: TGTGCCAGTAGTAAAGAAGGGGGAAACACCGGGGAGCTGTTTTTT.

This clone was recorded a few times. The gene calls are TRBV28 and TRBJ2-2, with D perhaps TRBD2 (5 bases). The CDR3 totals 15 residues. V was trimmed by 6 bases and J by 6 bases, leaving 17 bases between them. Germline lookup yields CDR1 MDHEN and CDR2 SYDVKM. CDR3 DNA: TGTGCCAGCAGCTCTCCCCAGGCGGGTTCCGGGGAGCTGTTTTTT. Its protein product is CASSSPQAGSGELFF.

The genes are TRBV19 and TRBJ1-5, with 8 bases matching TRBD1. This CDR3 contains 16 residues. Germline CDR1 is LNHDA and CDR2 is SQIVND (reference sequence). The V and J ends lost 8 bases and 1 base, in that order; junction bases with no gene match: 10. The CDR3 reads CASGQGISSSNQPQHF. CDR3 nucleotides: TGTGCCAGTGGACAGGGAATAAGTAGCAGCAATCAGCCCCAGCATTTT.

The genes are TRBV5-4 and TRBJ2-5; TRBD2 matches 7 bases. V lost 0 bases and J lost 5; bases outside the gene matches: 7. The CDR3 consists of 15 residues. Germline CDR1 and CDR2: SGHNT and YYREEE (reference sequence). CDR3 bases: TGTGCCAGCAGCTTGGGTTCGGCGGGGGTCGAGACCCAGTACTTC. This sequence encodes CASSLGSAGVETQYF.

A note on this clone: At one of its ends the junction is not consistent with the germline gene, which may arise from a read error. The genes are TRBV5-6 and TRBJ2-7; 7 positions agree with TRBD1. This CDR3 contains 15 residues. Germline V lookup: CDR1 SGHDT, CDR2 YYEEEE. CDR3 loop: CASGLPKGAIYEQYF. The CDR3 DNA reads TGTGCCAGCGGCTTACCTAAGGGGGCAATTTACGAGCAGTACTTC.

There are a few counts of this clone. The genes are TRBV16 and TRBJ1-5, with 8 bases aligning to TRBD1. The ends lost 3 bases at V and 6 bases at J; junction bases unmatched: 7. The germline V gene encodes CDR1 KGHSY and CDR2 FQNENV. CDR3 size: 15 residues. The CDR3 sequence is CASSQGRTGSQPQHF. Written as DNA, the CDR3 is TGTGCCAGCAGCCAGGGAAGGACAGGGTCTCAGCCCCAGCATTTT. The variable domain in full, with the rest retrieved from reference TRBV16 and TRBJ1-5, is GEEVAQTPKHLVRGEGQKAKLYCAPIKGHSYVFWYQQVLKNEFKFLISFQNENVFDETGMPKERFSAKCLPNSPCSLEIQATKLEDSAVYFCASSQGRTGSQPQHFGDGTRLSIL.

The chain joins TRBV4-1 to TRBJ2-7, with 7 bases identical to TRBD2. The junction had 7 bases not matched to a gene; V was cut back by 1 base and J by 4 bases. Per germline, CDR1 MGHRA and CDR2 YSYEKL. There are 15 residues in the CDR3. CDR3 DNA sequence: TGCGCCAGCAGCCAAGCAGCGGGGCCACCTTACGAGCAGTACTTC. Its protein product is CASSQAAGPPYEQYF.

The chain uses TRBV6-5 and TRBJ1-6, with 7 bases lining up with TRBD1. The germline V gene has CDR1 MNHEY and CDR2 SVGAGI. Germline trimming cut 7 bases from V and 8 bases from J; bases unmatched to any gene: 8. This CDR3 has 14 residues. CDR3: CASTRGSVDSPLHF. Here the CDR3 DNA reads TGTGCCAGCACCAGGGGGTCTGTTGATTCACCCCTCCACTTT.

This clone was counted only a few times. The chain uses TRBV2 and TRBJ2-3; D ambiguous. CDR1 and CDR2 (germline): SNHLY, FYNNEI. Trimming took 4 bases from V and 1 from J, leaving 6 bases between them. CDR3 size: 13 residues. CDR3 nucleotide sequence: TGTGCCAGCAGTGCGAGAGGCACAGATACGCAGTATTTT. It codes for CASSARGTDTQYF.

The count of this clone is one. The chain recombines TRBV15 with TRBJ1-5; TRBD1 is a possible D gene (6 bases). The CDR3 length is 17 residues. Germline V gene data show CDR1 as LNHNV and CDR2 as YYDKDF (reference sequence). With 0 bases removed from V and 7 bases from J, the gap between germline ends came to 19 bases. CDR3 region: CATSRDPRLPQGQPQHF. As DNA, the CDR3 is TGTGCCACCAGCAGAGACCCCAGACTCCCTCAGGGGCAGCCCCAGCATTTT.

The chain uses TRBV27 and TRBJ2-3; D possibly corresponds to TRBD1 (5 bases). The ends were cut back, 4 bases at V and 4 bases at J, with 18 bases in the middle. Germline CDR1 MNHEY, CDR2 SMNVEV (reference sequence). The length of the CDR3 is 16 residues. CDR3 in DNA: TGTGCCAGCAGTTCCCGTATGGGGCTTAACGCAGATACGCAGTATTTT. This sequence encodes CASSSRMGLNADTQYF.

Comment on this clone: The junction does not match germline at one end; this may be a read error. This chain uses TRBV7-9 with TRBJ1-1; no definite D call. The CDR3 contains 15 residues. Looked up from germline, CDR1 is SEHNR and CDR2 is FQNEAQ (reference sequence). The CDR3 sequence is CAGSPSRNWNTEAFF. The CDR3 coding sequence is TGTGCCGGCAGCCCATCCAGGAATTGGAACACTGAAGCTTTCTTT.

The CDR3 region is CASSLSTTDRSDQETQYF. For the CDR3, the DNA is TGTGCCAGCAGTTTATCCACGACTGACCGTTCGGACCAAGAGACCCAGTACTTC. This chain links TRBV28 with TRBJ2-5; D remains unclear. V gave up 1 base and J gave up 0 bases, with 18 bases separating them. Germline values: CDR1 MDHEN, CDR2 SYDVKM. The CDR3 length is 18 residues.